This section outlines one TCR beta chain sequence together with its context. What it binds is not known. Profiled with immunoSEQ multiplex PCR; TCRdb holds only in-frame clones, not every one. The table lists 75,000 to 85,000 clones, over 80% of them singletons. This entry is derived from a study of T cell clones after liver transplantation. On the study more broadly: Liver transplant recipients had immunosuppression withdrawal attempted within 2 years. Patients counted as tolerant after at least one year off all immunosuppression, enzymes not exceeding twice normal.

CDR3 length: 13 amino acids. With 1 base removed from V and 2 bases from J, the gap between germline ends came to 4 bases. Germline V CDR1 and CDR2: SGHTA, FQGNSA. Regarding the study as a whole: A significant post-transplant drop in circulating graft-donor-reactive CD4 TCRbeta sequences occurred in most of the 8 subjects.

This TCR derives from a human patient who received a liver transplant. Some T cells here may be from the graft donor. Sample: CD4+ T cells from blood, taken at the 22-month timepoint. The V call is TRBV7-2, the J call TRBJ2-3, with D unclear. This chain's CDR3 is CASSLDYTDTQYF. The CDR3 coding sequence is TGTGCCAGCAGCTTAGACTACACAGATACGCAGTATTTT.